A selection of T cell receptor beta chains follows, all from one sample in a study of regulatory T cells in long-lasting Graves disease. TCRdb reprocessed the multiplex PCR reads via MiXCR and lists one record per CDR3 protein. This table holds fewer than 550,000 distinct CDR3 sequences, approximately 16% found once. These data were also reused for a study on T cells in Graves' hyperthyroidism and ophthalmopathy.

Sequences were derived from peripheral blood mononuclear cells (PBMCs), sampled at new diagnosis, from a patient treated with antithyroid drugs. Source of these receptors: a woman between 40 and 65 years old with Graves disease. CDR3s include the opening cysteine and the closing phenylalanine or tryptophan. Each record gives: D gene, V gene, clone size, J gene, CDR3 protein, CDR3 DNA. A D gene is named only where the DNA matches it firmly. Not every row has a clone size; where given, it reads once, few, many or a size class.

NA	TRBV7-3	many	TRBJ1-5	CASSLTSGQPQHF	TGTGCCAGCAGCTTAACATCCGGTCAGCCCCAGCATTTT
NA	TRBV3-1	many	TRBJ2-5	CASSQERFWGQETQYF	TGTGCCAGCAGCCAAGAGAGGTTTTGGGGCCAAGAGACCCAGTACTTC
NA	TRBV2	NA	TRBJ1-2	CASSDDGNYGYTF	TGTGCCAGCAGTGACGACGGCAACTATGGCTACACCTTC
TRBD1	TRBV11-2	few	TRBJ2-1	CAGSSGAGGRYNEQFF	TGTGCCGGCAGCTCGGGGGCAGGGGGCCGGTACAATGAGCAGTTCTTC
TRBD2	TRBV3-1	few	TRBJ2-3	CASSPLTSGGTADTQYF	TGTGCCAGCAGCCCCCTTACTAGCGGGGGAACTGCAGATACGCAGTATTTT
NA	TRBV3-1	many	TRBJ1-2	CASSQAEGEARTF	TGTGCCAGCAGCCAGGCTGAGGGGGAGGCCCGCACCTTC
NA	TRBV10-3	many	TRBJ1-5	CAIRERLDQPQHF	TGTGCCATCAGGGAAAGGTTGGATCAGCCCCAGCATTTT
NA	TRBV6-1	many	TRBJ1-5	CASSRDLNQPQHF	TGTGCCAGCAGTAGGGACCTCAATCAGCCCCAGCATTTT
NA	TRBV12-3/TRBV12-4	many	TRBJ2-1	CASIPGGANSYNEQFF	TGTGCCAGCATCCCGGGTGGGGCGAACTCCTACAATGAGCAGTTCTTC
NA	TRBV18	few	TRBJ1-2	CASSLSLGQRRNYGYTF	TGTGCCAGCTCACTTTCGCTCGGACAGCGAAGAAACTATGGCTACACCTTC
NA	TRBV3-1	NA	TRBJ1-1	CASSQDRSIPNTEAFF	TGTGCCAGCAGCCAAGATAGGTCCATACCGAACACTGAAGCTTTCTTT
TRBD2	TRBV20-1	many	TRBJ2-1	CSAPRRTSGIYNEQFF	TGCAGTGCTCCACGCCGGACTAGCGGAATTTACAATGAGCAGTTCTTC
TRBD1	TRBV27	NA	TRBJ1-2	CASRLTGANYGYTF	TGTGCCAGCAGGCTAACAGGGGCGAACTATGGCTACACCTTC
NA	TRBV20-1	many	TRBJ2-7	CSARDLAGGSIEQYF	TGCAGTGCTAGAGATTTGGCAGGGGGGTCCATCGAGCAGTACTTC
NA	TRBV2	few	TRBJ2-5	CASSFIRGFFQETQYF	TGTGCCAGCAGTTTTATTAGGGGTTTTTTCCAAGAGACCCAGTACTTC
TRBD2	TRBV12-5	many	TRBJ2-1	CASGLLAGGNDEQFF	TGTGCTAGTGGCCTTCTAGCGGGGGGGAACGATGAGCAGTTCTTC
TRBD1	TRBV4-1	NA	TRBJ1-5	CASSQDPGQGVRQPQHF	TGCGCCAGCAGCCAAGACCCGGGACAGGGGGTGCGTCAGCCCCAGCATTTT
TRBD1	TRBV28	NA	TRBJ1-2	CASSAGTGTGYTF	TGTGCCAGCAGTGCCGGGACAGGGACCGGCTACACCTTC
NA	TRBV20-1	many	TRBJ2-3	CSARAAEIEYF	TGCAGTGCTAGGGCGGCCGAGATAGAGTATTTT
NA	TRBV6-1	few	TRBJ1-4	CASSPRANEKLFF	TGTGCCAGCAGTCCTAGGGCGAATGAAAAACTGTTTTTT
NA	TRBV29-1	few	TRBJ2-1	CSVGAWGGEQFF	TGCAGCGTTGGTGCTTGGGGCGGTGAGCAGTTCTTC
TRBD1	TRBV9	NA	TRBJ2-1	CASSVTVLGQGYNEQFF	TGTGCCAGCAGCGTAACCGTTCTGGGACAGGGCTACAATGAGCAGTTCTTC
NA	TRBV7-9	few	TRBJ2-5	CAVPYWETQYF	TGTGCCGTCCCATACTGGGAGACCCAGTACTTC
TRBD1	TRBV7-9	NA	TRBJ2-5	CASSSTDRGRQETQYF	TGTGCCAGCAGCTCCACGGACAGGGGGCGTCAAGAGACCCAGTACTTC
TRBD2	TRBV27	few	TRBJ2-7	CASSLFSGGHEQYF	TGTGCCAGCAGTTTATTTAGCGGGGGACACGAGCAGTACTTC
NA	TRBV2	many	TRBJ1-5	CASRATDNQPQHF	TGTGCCAGCAGAGCGACCGATAATCAGCCCCAGCATTTT
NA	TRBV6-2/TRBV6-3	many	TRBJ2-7	CASISQGRASYEQYF	TGTGCCAGCATTTCACAGGGGAGGGCCTCCTACGAGCAGTACTTC
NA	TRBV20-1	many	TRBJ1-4	CSARDWGREDEKLFF	TGCAGTGCTAGAGATTGGGGCAGGGAGGATGAAAAACTGTTTTTT
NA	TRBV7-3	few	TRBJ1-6	CASSVYINSPLHF	TGTGCCAGCAGCGTTTATATTAATTCACCCCTCCACTTT
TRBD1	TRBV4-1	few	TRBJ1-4	CASSLIMGQPNEKLFF	TGCGCCAGCAGCCTAATTATGGGACAGCCTAATGAAAAACTGTTTTTT
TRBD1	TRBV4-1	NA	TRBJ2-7	CASSLDRVGTYEQYF	TGCGCCAGCAGCCTGGACAGGGTGGGGACCTACGAGCAGTACTTC
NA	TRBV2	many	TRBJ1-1	CASSEGSQGPRNTEAFF	TGTGCCAGCAGTGAAGGGTCCCAAGGACCGCGGAACACTGAAGCTTTCTTT
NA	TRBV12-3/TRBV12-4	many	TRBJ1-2	CASRVRGESYYGYTF	TGTGCCAGCAGGGTGAGAGGGGAGAGCTACTATGGCTACACCTTC
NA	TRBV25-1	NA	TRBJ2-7	CASSEYGRMHEQYF	TGTGCCAGCAGTGAATACGGCAGGATGCACGAGCAGTACTTC
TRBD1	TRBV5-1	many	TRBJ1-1	CASSLDGQGMNTEAFF	TGCGCCAGCAGCTTGGATGGACAGGGGATGAACACTGAAGCTTTCTTT
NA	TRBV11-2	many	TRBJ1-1	CASSLDLIRQGRNTEAFF	TGTGCCAGCAGCTTAGATCTAATACGTCAGGGGAGGAACACTGAAGCTTTCTTT
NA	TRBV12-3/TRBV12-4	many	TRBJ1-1	CASSGLAVTEAFF	TGTGCCAGCAGTGGCCTAGCCGTTACTGAAGCTTTCTTT
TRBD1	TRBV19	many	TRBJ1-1	CASKGTGPNTEAFF	TGTGCCAGTAAGGGGACAGGGCCTAACACTGAAGCTTTCTTT
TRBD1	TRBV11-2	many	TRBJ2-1	CASSSQDRGHEQFF	TGTGCCAGCAGCTCCCAGGACAGGGGGCATGAGCAGTTCTTC
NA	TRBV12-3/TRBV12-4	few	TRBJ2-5	CASSWEPPGQETQYF	TGTGCCAGCAGTTGGGAGCCCCCGGGACAAGAGACCCAGTACTTC